The present entry profiles one T cell receptor beta chain with its context. Its antigen remains unidentified. The input lacks base qualities; no much larger clone sits a single base away. Libraries were constructed by the immunoSEQ multiplex PCR assay. The table was pulled from immuneACCESS by TCRdb, which kept in-frame rearrangements only. Such tables lose some clones; where checked, under half of the loss comes from unresolved V genes, and the rest has no known cause. Present in this sample are 65,000 to 80,000 clones, over 90% of which were seen just once. The ten most abundant clones make up roughly 0.37% of the sample. The data were taken from a study of technical replicates of blood from several donors (dated by TCRdb to between 2016 and 2019). V trim: 2 bases; J trim: 3 bases; unmatched bases: 10. The CDR3 runs 16 amino acids, cysteine and phenylalanine included. The only DNA kept is the CDR3, 48 bases in frame from the first base. From the germline V gene, CDR1 is SGHAT and CDR2 is FQNNGV.

This clonotype was obtained from a human donor in good health. The sequencing input was T cells isolated from PBMCs. The chain couples TRBV11-2 to TRBJ2-7; TRBD2 fits 7 bases in the junction. The nucleotide sequence reads as follows: TGTGCCAGCAGCTTATCGGCTAGCGGAATCTACTACGAGCAGTACTTC. Translated, this is CASSLSASGIYYEQYF.